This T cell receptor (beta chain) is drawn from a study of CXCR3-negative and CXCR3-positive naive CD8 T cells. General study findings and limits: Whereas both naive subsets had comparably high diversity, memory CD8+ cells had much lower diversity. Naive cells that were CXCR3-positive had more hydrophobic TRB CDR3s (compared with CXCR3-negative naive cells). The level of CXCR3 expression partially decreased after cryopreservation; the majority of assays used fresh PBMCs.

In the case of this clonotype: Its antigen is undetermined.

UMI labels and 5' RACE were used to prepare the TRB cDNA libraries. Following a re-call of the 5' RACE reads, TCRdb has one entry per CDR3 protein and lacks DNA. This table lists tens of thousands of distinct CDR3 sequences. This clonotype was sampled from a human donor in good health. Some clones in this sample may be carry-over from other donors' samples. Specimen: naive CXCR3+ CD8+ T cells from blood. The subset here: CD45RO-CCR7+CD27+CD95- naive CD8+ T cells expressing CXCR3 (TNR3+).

CDR3 in amino acids: CSARTGTHQETQYF. The chain joins TRBV20-1 to TRBJ2-5; TCRdb lists TRBD1, though no DNA is available to test this call. This CDR3 is built from 14 residues. Germline lookup yields CDR1 DFQATT and CDR2 SNEGSKA (reference sequence).